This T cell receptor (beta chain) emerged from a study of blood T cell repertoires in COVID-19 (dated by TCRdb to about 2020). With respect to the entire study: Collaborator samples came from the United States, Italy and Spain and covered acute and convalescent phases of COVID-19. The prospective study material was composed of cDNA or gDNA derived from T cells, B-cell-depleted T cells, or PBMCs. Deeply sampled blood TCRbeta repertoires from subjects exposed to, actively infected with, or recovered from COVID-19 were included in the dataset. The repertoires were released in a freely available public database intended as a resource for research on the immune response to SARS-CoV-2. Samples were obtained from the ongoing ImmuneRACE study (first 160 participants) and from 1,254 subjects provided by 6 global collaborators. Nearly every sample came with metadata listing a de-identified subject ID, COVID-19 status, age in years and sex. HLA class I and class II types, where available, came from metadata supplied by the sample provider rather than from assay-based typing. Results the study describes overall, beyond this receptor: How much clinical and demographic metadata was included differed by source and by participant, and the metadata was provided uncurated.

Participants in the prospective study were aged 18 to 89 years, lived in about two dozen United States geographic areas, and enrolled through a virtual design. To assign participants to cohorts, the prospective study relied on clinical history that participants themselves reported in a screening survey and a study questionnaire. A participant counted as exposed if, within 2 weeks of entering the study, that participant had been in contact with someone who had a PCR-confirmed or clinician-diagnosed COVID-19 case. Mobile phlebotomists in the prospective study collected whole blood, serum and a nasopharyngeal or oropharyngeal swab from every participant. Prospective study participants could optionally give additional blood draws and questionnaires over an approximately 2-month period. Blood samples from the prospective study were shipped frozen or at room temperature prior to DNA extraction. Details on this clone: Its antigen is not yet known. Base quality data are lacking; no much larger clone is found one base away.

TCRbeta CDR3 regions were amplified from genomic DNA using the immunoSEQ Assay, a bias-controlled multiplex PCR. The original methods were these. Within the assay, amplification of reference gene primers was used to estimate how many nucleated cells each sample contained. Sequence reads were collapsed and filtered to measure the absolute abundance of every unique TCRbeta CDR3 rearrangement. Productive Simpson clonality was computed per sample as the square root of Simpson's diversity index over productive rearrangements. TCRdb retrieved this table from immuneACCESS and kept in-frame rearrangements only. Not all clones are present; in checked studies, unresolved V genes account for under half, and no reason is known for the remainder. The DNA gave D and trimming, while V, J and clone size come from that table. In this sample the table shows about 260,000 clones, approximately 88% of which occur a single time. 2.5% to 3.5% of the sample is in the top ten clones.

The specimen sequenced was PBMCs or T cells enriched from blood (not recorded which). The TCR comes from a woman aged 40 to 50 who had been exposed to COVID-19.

The DNA sequence follows: TGTGCCAGCAGCTTTACTAGCGGGGGATACAATGAGCAGTTCTTC. Its protein reads: CASSFTSGGYNEQFF. The chain is encoded by TRBV11-3 joined to TRBJ2-1; 11 bases in between match TRBD2. The CDR3 numbers 15 residues from cysteine through phenylalanine. The kept DNA is CDR3 alone, 45 bases in frame from the first base. CDR1 and CDR2 are read off the germline V gene as SGHNT and YENEEA. Here V drops 3 bases and J drops 4 bases, and the junction holds 2 bases not matched to any gene.